The next 31 T cell receptor beta chains were all read from a single sample in a study of blood T cells in healthy people across ages. The second PCR ran roughly 6 to 12 cycles with a sample-barcoded 5' primer and J-beta primers. TCRdb reprocessed the 5' RACE reads with MiXCR, giving one entry per CDR3 protein. The repertoire includes 700,000 or so distinct CDR3 sequences, 40% to 50% of them detected once, and about 32% sits in the top ten. The specimen was blood. These receptors all stem from a man at least 80 years old in good health.

This clonotype came up a few times. The rearrangement links TRBV20-1 to TRBJ1-2; D is undetermined. The V end lost 0 bases, the J end lost 6 bases, and 14 bases lay between the germline ends. From germline, CDR1 is DFQATT and CDR2 SNEGSKA (reference sequence). There are 14 residues in the CDR3. DNA of the CDR3: TGCAGTGCTAGAGATGTGGGCAGTCTGGATGGCTACACCTTC. Translation gives CSARDVGSLDGYTF.

This clonotype has a handful of counts. The rearrangement joins TRBV5-1 to TRBJ2-7; 9 bases agree with TRBD1. The CDR3 consists of 19 residues. After removal of 2 bases from V and 0 bases from J, the junction contained 15 bases not matched to a gene. Germline V gene lookup returns CDR1 SGHRS and CDR2 YFSETQ. CDR3 sequence: CASSFRRQGVDSSSYEQYF. The CDR3 coding sequence is TGCGCCAGCAGCTTCAGGCGACAGGGGGTCGACTCCAGCTCCTACGAGCAGTACTTC.

This clonotype was seen only a few times. CDR3 sequence reads: CASASGGTDTQYF. The DNA of the CDR3 is TGTGCCAGCGCATCCGGGGGCACAGATACGCAGTATTTT. The chain carries TRBV7-9 and TRBJ2-3; D might be TRBD2 (5 bases). CDR3 length equals 13 residues. Per the germline V gene, CDR1 is SEHNR and CDR2 is FQNEAQ (reference sequence). V lost 8 bases to trimming and J lost 1 base, with 10 bases between them.

V usage is TRBV5-1 and J usage is TRBJ2-5; D may be TRBD2 (6 bases). In germline, CDR1 is SGHRS, CDR2 YFSETQ. The CDR3 runs 18 residues. Between the trimmed V and J ends, which lost 1 base and 9 bases, there was a span of 28 bases. Here the CDR3 reads CASSLNLPGGDGVRSQYF. The CDR3 DNA reads as TGCGCCAGCAGCTTGAACCTTCCCGGAGGGGATGGAGTTAGGTCCCAGTACTTC.

The gene calls are TRBV20-1 and TRBJ2-4, with unresolved D. The ends were cut back, 0 bases at V and 0 bases at J, with 12 bases in the middle. CDR1 and CDR2 from the germline V gene are DFQATT and SNEGSKA (reference sequence). The CDR3 runs 16 residues. The CDR3 region has the DNA TGCAGTGCTAGAGATCGGGTACAACCAGCCAAAAACATTCAGTACTTC. This translates into CSARDRVQPAKNIQYF.

This clonotype has only a few counts. The rearrangement links TRBV15 to TRBJ1-2; the match to TRBD1 covers 9 bases. This CDR3 is built from 15 residues. Germline V gives CDR1 LNHNV, CDR2 YYDKDF (reference sequence). V lost 1 base, J lost 10 bases, and 10 bases stayed unmatched. CDR3 loop: CATSRGPGQGDDYTF. The DNA for the CDR3 is TGTGCCACCAGCAGAGGCCCGGGACAGGGAGATGACTACACCTTC.

This clonotype was counted a few times. V is TRBV7-2 and J is TRBJ1-2, with unresolved D. The CDR3 runs to 13 residues. CDR1 and CDR2 from the germline V gene are SGHTA and FQGNSA. Trimming took 0 bases from V and 6 from J, leaving 8 bases between them. The CDR3 DNA reads TGTGCCAGCAGCTTAGCAGGGTATGATGGCTACACCTTC. Amino acid sequence: CASSLAGYDGYTF.

This clonotype was seen a handful of times. This chain uses TRBV10-2 with TRBJ2-5; 10 nucleotides match TRBD1. This CDR3 contains 13 residues. Germline lookup yields CDR1 WSHSY and CDR2 SAAADI. With 4 bases clipped from V and 5 bases from J, the junction kept 1 base outside the gene matches. The CDR3 spells CASSGQGAETQYF. CDR3 sequence (DNA): TGCGCCAGCAGTGGACAGGGGGCGGAGACCCAGTACTTC.

The CDR3 nucleotides are TGTGCCAGTAGTCGACTAGCGGGAGGGCGGGCTAGTGTCGATGAGCAGTTCTTC. This encodes CASSRLAGGRASVDEQFF. This chain joins TRBV19 and TRBJ2-1; the match to TRBD2 covers 14 bases. CDR3 length: 18 amino acids. The junction had 14 bases not matched to a gene; V was cut back by 5 bases and J by 8 bases. The germline V gene encodes CDR1 LNHDA and CDR2 SQIVND (reference sequence).

In the case of this clonotype: A much larger clone lies one base from this, so it may be a read error. The chain is built from TRBV9 and TRBJ2-5; D unclear. The length of the CDR3 is 12 residues. V dropped 3 bases and J dropped 6 bases, with 9 bases sitting between them. CDR1 SGDLS and CDR2 YYNGEE come from the germline V gene. The DNA for the CDR3 is TGTGCCAGCAGCGGAGATGCGAAGACCCAGTACTTC. This gives the protein CASSGDAKTQYF.

This clonotype turned up a few times. The CDR3 DNA follows: TGTGCCAGCAGCCAAGGGACTAGCGGGAGCACCCAAGAGGGGACCCAGTTCTTC. Translated, it gives CASSQGTSGSTQEGTQFF. The J gene is TRBJ2-1, the V gene TRBV4-2; 13 bases are a match to TRBD2. Trimming at V came to 1 base and at J to 13 bases, leaving 16 bases not matched to a gene. The germline gives CDR1 LGHNA, CDR2 YNFKEQ. This CDR3 is 18 amino acids long.

The chain joins TRBV4-3 to TRBJ2-7; a possible D gene is TRBD1 (5 bases). The J call may be wrong; the DNA end is better matched by TRBJ2-5. CDR3 length: 14 amino acids. CDR1 and CDR2 (germline): LGHNA, YSLEER. In nucleotides, the CDR3 is TGCGCCAGCAGCCAAGAATGGCAGGGAGAGACCCAGTACTTC. This sequence encodes CASSQEWQGETQYF.

The chain recombines TRBV20-1 with TRBJ1-4; 7 nucleotides match TRBD1. V dropped 0 bases and J dropped 0; count of bases not matched to a gene: 4. Germline CDR1 reads DFQATT; CDR2 reads SNEGSKA (reference sequence). The CDR3 has 16 residues. The DNA for the CDR3 is TGCAGTGCTAGAGATACAGGGGTTTCAACTAATGAAAAACTGTTTTTT. Translated: CSARDTGVSTNEKLFF.

There are a few counts of this clonotype. The V call is TRBV20-1, the J call TRBJ2-3; tentative D call: TRBD1 (6 bases). There are 14 residues in the CDR3. The germline V gene has CDR1 DFQATT and CDR2 SNEGSKA (reference sequence). Deletions cut 6 bases from V and 1 base from J, with 14 bases between. The CDR3, as DNA: TGCAGTGCCCAAATGAGACAGGGCACAGATACGCAGTATTTT. Amino acids: CSAQMRQGTDTQYF.

The chain is built from TRBV18 and TRBJ2-5; 8 bases map to TRBD1. Germline lookup yields CDR1 KGHSH and CDR2 LQKENI. J lost 4 bases, V lost 0 bases, and 4 bases had no gene match. The CDR3 is 15 amino acids. CDR3 bases: TGTGCCAGCTCACCACCCGGACAGGGTGTAGAGACCCAGTACTTC. Protein sequence: CASSPPGQGVETQYF.

The CDR3 DNA follows: TGTGCCAGCAGCTTAGACTCGGGGGAGGCGGAGACCCAGTACTTC. Its translation: CASSLDSGEAETQYF. The gene calls are TRBV7-9 and TRBJ2-5, with a tentative D call TRBD2 (6 bases). CDR3 length: 15 residues. Germline V CDR1 and CDR2: SEHNR, FQNEAQ (reference sequence). Trimming cost V 1 base and J 5 bases, with 14 bases left between them.

The rearrangement joins TRBV28 to TRBJ2-3, with 14 nucleotides matching TRBD2. CDR3 size: 16 residues. Germline trimming cut 10 bases from V and 13 bases from J; bases unmatched to any gene: 19. Germline CDR1 is MDHEN and CDR2 is SYDVKM. The CDR3 region is CATKRGGLAGDRIEYF. Here the CDR3 DNA reads TGTGCCACCAAGAGGGGGGGACTAGCGGGAGACCGAATCGAGTATTTT.

This chain connects TRBV30 to TRBJ1-4; D perhaps matches TRBD1 (5 bases). Trimming took off 6 bases at V and 0 bases at J, with 11 bases between the two ends. The germline CDR1 and CDR2 sequences are GTSNPN and SVGIG (reference sequence). There are 14 residues in the CDR3. The CDR3 protein is CACDRTATNEKLFF. For the CDR3, the DNA is TGTGCCTGTGACAGAACGGCAACTAATGAAAAACTGTTTTTT.

V usage is TRBV20-1 and J usage is TRBJ2-3; D not resolved. CDR1 and CDR2 (germline): DFQATT, SNEGSKA (reference sequence). The V and J ends lost 0 bases and 1 base respectively, with 17 bases between them. This CDR3 has 17 amino acids. The DNA for the CDR3 is TGCAGTGCTAGAGACTTAACTGGGGAATTCCGCACAGATACGCAGTATTTT. It yields the protein CSARDLTGEFRTDTQYF.

This clonotype showed up just a few times. V usage is TRBV20-1 and J usage is TRBJ2-7; D tentatively reads TRBD1 or TRBD2 (5 bases each). This CDR3 is 13 amino acids long. The germline CDR1 and CDR2 sequences are DFQATT and SNEGSKA (reference sequence). The germline V and J ends were trimmed by 3 bases and 7 bases, with 16 bases remaining between them. CDR3 nucleotides: TGCAGTGCTAGCAGCGGAGTGGACAATGAGCAGTACTTC. This gives the protein CSASSGVDNEQYF.

This clonotype occurred a few times. J is TRBJ2-5 and V is TRBV9; 12 nucleotides agree with TRBD2. CDR1 and CDR2 (germline): SGDLS, YYNGEE. This CDR3 contains 16 residues. The V segment lost 4 bases and the J segment 11 bases; nucleotides outside the gene matches: 15. CDR3: CASSPHQGLAGNEQYF. The CDR3 nucleotides read TGTGCCAGCAGCCCACACCAGGGACTAGCGGGCAATGAGCAGTACTTC.

The rearrangement uses TRBV6-2 or TRBV6-3 and TRBJ2-3, with D possibly TRBD2 on 6 matching bases. Germline values: CDR1 MNHEY, CDR2 SVGEGT. V was pared by 6 bases and J by 1 base, with 14 bases between. The CDR3 extends over 15 amino acids. The CDR3 DNA reads as TGTGCCAGCAGACCTTCGGGACTTCGCACAGATACGCAGTATTTT. This codes for CASRPSGLRTDTQYF.

The chain uses TRBV20-1 and TRBJ2-5; D remains ambiguous. CDR1 DFQATT and CDR2 SNEGSKA come from the germline V gene (reference sequence). V lost 1 base and J 3 bases, leaving 12 bases between the germline ends. The CDR3 covers 14 residues. CDR3 loop: CSARVPGLKETQYF. The CDR3 bases are TGCAGTGCTAGAGTTCCAGGATTAAAAGAGACCCAGTACTTC.

This chain uses TRBV4-3 with TRBJ2-5, with TRBD2 identical over 12 bases. The junction had 12 bases not matched to a gene; V was cut back by 4 bases and J by 3 bases. The germline V gene encodes CDR1 LGHNA and CDR2 YSLEER. This CDR3 region has 18 residues. The CDR3 region has the DNA TGCGCCAGCAGCCGCGACCTGATACTAGCGGGGGGTGAAGAGACCCAGTACTTC. Protein: CASSRDLILAGGEETQYF.

This rearrangement joins TRBV10-3 to TRBJ1-1, with a possible D match to TRBD1 (5 bases). V shed 3 bases and J shed 2 bases, with 10 bases lying between them. CDR1 is ENHRY, CDR2 SYGVKD, per germline. The CDR3 covers 14 residues. CDR3 nucleotide sequence: TGTGCCATCAGTGAACTAACAGGAAACACTGAAGCTTTCTTT. Translated, it gives CAISELTGNTEAFF.

Note on this clonotype: Possible read error: a much larger clone is one base away. CDR3 amino acids: CASTRTSGGSTDTQYF. In nucleotides, the CDR3 is TGTGCCAGCACCCGGACTAGCGGGGGCAGCACAGATACGCAGTATTTT. The chain is built from TRBV7-2 and TRBJ2-3; 13 nucleotides line up with TRBD2. Trimming cost V 7 bases and J 0 bases; bases outside gene matches: 4. The CDR3 runs to 16 residues. CDR1 is SGHTA and CDR2 is FQGNSA in the germline V gene.

The genes are TRBV10-3 and TRBJ2-3, with 14 positions matching TRBD2. This CDR3 is built from 17 residues. Germline V CDR1 and CDR2: ENHRY, SYGVKD. The junction had 5 bases not matched to a gene; V was cut back by 2 bases and J by 4 bases. CDR3 loop: CAISEPGTSGGADTQYF. In DNA, the CDR3 is TGTGCCATCAGTGAGCCAGGGACTAGCGGGGGAGCAGATACGCAGTATTTT.

The table lists this clonotype with a few counts. CDR3 coding DNA: TGTGCCAGCAGGGTACAGGGAAAAGAGACCCAGTACTTC. This translates into CASRVQGKETQYF. V is TRBV25-1 and J is TRBJ2-5, with a tentative D call TRBD1 (6 bases). The CDR3 totals 13 residues. The germline V gene has CDR1 MGHDK and CDR2 SYGVNS. Trimming pared 6 bases from V and 3 bases from J, leaving 11 bases between.

This clonotype was counted between two and nine times. The chain recombines TRBV7-2 with TRBJ1-2; 8 bases are shared with TRBD1. V gave up 5 bases and J gave up 7 bases; unmatched junction bases: 3. The CDR3 has 12 residues. Per the germline V gene, CDR1 is SGHTA and CDR2 is FQGNSA. The CDR3 sequence is CASSGQGFGYTF. CDR3 nucleotides: TGTGCCAGCAGCGGACAGGGCTTTGGCTACACCTTC.

CDR3 sequence (DNA): TGCAGTGCTAGAGTAAGGGGTTCTATCTCCTACGAGCAGTACTTC. Encoded protein: CSARVRGSISYEQYF. The gene calls are TRBV20-1 and TRBJ2-7; D might be TRBD1 (5 bases). V was shortened by 1 base and J by 0 bases, with 13 bases between the two germline ends. CDR3 length: 15 residues. Germline V lookup: CDR1 DFQATT, CDR2 SNEGSKA (reference sequence).

This clonotype was found a few times. The chain couples TRBV5-1 to TRBJ2-1, with D unresolved. V was clipped by 0 bases and J by 3 bases, with 10 bases between them. The germline CDR1 and CDR2 sequences are SGHRS and YFSETQ. This CDR3 has 15 amino acids. CDR3 DNA: TGCGCCAGCAGCTTGGACCAAATGGGCTACAATGAGCAGTTCTTC. Its translation is CASSLDQMGYNEQFF.